These 21 T cell receptor beta chains came from one sample sequenced in a study of blood T cell repertoires in COVID-19. Sequencing was performed with immunoSEQ multiplex PCR; in TCRdb, only in-frame clones are kept and a portion is missing. The table lists 150,000 or so clones, roughly 90% of them singletons, with nearly 5% in the top ten. The sequencing sample was made of peripheral blood. The origin of the receptors is a man aged 30 to 39 with COVID-19, enrolled during active disease.

The V gene is TRBV29-1, the J gene TRBJ2-1; 10 bases align to TRBD2. From germline, CDR1 is SQVTM and CDR2 ANQGSEA. The CDR3 loop spans 15 amino acids. The V segment lost 7 bases and the J segment 4 bases; nucleotides outside the gene matches: 10. The CDR3 nucleotides read TGCAGCGCCTTACCGACTAGCGGGCTTTACAATGAGCAGTTCTTC. Its protein is CSALPTSGLYNEQFF.

The CDR3 sequence: CSASSSSYNSPLHF. The CDR3 DNA reads TGCAGTGCTAGTAGTAGCTCCTATAATTCACCCCTCCACTTT. The chain has TRBV20-1 and TRBJ1-6, with no clear D. Between the trimmed V and J ends, which lost 3 bases and 0 bases, there was a span of 6 bases. Per germline, CDR1 DFQATT and CDR2 SNEGSKA (reference sequence). The CDR3 sequence is 14 residues long.

The genes are TRBV3-1 (or the pseudogene TRBV3-2) and TRBJ1-2; 8 bases are shared with TRBD1. Per germline, CDR1 LGHDT and CDR2 YNNKEL (reference sequence). With 2 bases clipped from V and 3 bases from J, the junction kept 8 bases outside the gene matches. The CDR3 has 16 amino acids. CDR3: CASSQSGQGGYYGYTF. The DNA of the CDR3 is TGTGCCAGCAGCCAATCCGGACAGGGCGGTTACTATGGCTACACCTTC.

This clone was found once. This chain links TRBV10-3 with TRBJ2-1; 8 nucleotides line up with TRBD1. The CDR3 sequence is 15 residues long. J lost 1 base, V lost 6 bases, and 5 bases had no gene match. CDR1 is ENHRY and CDR2 is SYGVKD in the germline V gene. The CDR3 DNA follows: TGTGCCATCAGCCCGGACAGGGATTCCTACAATGAGCAGTTCTTC. Encoded protein: CAISPDRDSYNEQFF.

This clone was recorded once. This rearrangement joins TRBV5-3 to TRBJ1-6; 12 nucleotides agree with TRBD1. TRBV5-3 belongs to the ORF category, with a function that is uncertain. CDR3 size: 17 residues. The V segment lost 7 bases and the J segment 10 bases; nucleotides outside the gene matches: 15. CDR3 in DNA: TGTGCCAGAGAGTCTGTGGGACAGGGGGCGATCCCGTCACCCCTCCACTTT. It is translated as CARESVGQGAIPSPLHF.

The CDR3 DNA is TGTGCCAGCAGCGTCGGTGGCAATCAGCCCCAGCATTTT. Translation: CASSVGGNQPQHF. This sequence joins TRBV27 and TRBJ1-5; D call uncertain. V was pared by 6 bases and J by 2 bases, with 8 bases between. The CDR3 runs 13 residues. Germline values: CDR1 MNHEY, CDR2 SMNVEV (reference sequence).

For the CDR3, the DNA is TGTGCCAGCAGCAGACAGGCCACCACAAATCAGCCCCAGCATTTT. It specifies CASSRQATTNQPQHF. The V and J genes are TRBV6-5 and TRBJ1-5; D possibly corresponds to TRBD1 (6 bases). This CDR3 spans 15 amino acids. Germline CDR1 and CDR2: MNHEY and SVGAGI. Trimming left V 6 bases short and J 4 bases short, with 16 bases between.

The V and J genes are TRBV6-5 and TRBJ2-7; no clear D. Looked up from germline, CDR1 is MNHEY and CDR2 is SVGAGI. The CDR3 is made up of 13 amino acids. V lost 6 bases and J 3 bases, leaving 12 bases between the germline ends. The CDR3 region is CASSLKPYYEQYF. CDR3 coding DNA: TGTGCCAGCAGCCTCAAGCCCTACTACGAGCAGTACTTC.

The CDR3 here is CASVKGEGKETQYF. As DNA, the CDR3 is TGTGCCAGCGTCAAAGGAGAGGGTAAAGAGACCCAGTACTTC. The chain employs TRBV2 and TRBJ2-5; maybe TRBD2 (5 bases). The germline CDR1 and CDR2 sequences are SNHLY and FYNNEI. The V end was cut by 8 bases, the J end by 3 bases, with 16 bases between. The CDR3 covers 14 residues.

This chain connects TRBV9 to TRBJ2-3, with D perhaps TRBD2 (6 bases). The CDR3 totals 12 residues. The germline V gene encodes CDR1 SGDLS and CDR2 YYNGEE. The V end lost 2 bases, the J end lost 6 bases, and 7 bases lay between the germline ends. CDR3 sequence (DNA): TGTGCCAGCAGCGTGGGGAGGGATACGCAGTATTTT. It yields the protein CASSVGRDTQYF.

The chain employs TRBV5-8 and TRBJ2-1, with 7 bases lining up with TRBD2. CDR3 size: 11 residues. Germline lookup yields CDR1 SGHTS and CDR2 YDEGEE. The V gene end was trimmed by 4 bases and the J gene end by 15 bases; junction bases not matched to a gene: 7. CDR3 nucleotides: TGTGCCAGCAGCCCTGCGGGGGTACCGTTCTTC. This gives the protein CASSPAGVPFF.

CDR3 nucleotide sequence: TGTGCCAGCTCACCATCTGGGAGTTCCATCCGAGAGCAGTTCTTC. Its protein product is CASSPSGSSIREQFF. The chain recombines TRBV18 with TRBJ2-1; perhaps TRBD2 as D (5 bases). Germline CDR1 reads KGHSH; CDR2 reads LQKENI. V lost 2 bases to trimming and J lost 10 bases, with 18 bases between them. The CDR3 runs 15 residues.

The J gene is TRBJ1-5, the V gene TRBV19, with TRBD1 as a possible D gene (5 bases). Germline-derived CDR1 and CDR2 are LNHDA and SQIVND (reference sequence). Trimming cost V 1 base and J 6 bases, with 7 bases left between them. This CDR3 has 13 residues. CDR3: CASSIGGLQPQHF. In DNA form, the CDR3 reads TGTGCCAGTAGTATAGGGGGACTTCAGCCCCAGCATTTT.

The gene calls are TRBV28 and TRBJ2-1; 10 bases fit TRBD2. CDR3 length: 15 residues. Germline V gene sequence: CDR1 MDHEN, CDR2 SYDVKM. Trimming at V came to 5 bases and at J to 6 bases, leaving 7 bases not matched to a gene. The CDR3 region is CASSPGTSDGNEQFF. The CDR3 region has the DNA TGTGCCAGCAGTCCCGGGACTAGCGACGGCAATGAGCAGTTCTTC.

The rearrangement joins TRBV7-3 to TRBJ2-3; D might be TRBD2 (6 bases). Germline CDR1 is SGHTA and CDR2 is FQGTGA. The CDR3 runs to 14 residues. Trimming stripped 2 bases from V and 4 bases from J, with 10 bases between. CDR3 region: CASSLAGRSDTQYF. The CDR3 coding sequence is TGTGCCAGCAGCTTAGCGGGGAGGTCAGATACGCAGTATTTT.

CDR3 residues: CASMVAVYNEQFF. The CDR3 nucleotides read TGTGCCAGCATGGTAGCGGTATACAATGAGCAGTTCTTC. V and J are TRBV6-5 and TRBJ2-1, with D maybe TRBD2 (6 bases). Looked up from germline, CDR1 is MNHEY and CDR2 is SVGAGI. V was shortened by 7 bases and J by 4 bases, with 11 bases between the two germline ends. The CDR3 spans 13 residues.

The chain joins TRBV6-2 or TRBV6-3 to TRBJ2-7; 10 positions agree with TRBD2. Per germline, CDR1 MNHEY and CDR2 SVGEGT. The J segment lost 6 bases and the V segment lost 5 bases, leaving 4 bases of the junction unmatched. This CDR3 region has 13 residues. The CDR3 nucleotides read TGTGCCAGCAGTCCCCGACTAGCGGGCGAGCAGTACTTC. It is translated as CASSPRLAGEQYF.

The J gene is TRBJ2-7, the V gene TRBV12-3 or TRBV12-4; D is perhaps TRBD2 (6 bases). The CDR3 has 13 residues. With 5 bases removed from V and 2 bases from J, the gap between germline ends came to 10 bases. This CDR3 is CASSLGTPYEQYF. The CDR3 nucleotides are TGTGCCAGCAGTCTAGGGACTCCCTACGAGCAGTACTTC.

The chain joins TRBV5-6 to TRBJ1-2; no firm D call. Per the germline V gene, CDR1 is SGHDT and CDR2 is YYEEEE. V was pared by 4 bases and J by 5 bases, with 15 bases between. CDR3 length: 14 residues. CDR3 sequence: CASSPGRAGYGYTF. The CDR3 DNA is TGTGCCAGCAGCCCCGGGAGGGCGGGATATGGCTACACCTTC.

The genes are TRBV7-3 and TRBJ2-3, with D hard to call. From germline, CDR1 is SGHTA and CDR2 FQGTGA. Trimming stripped 5 bases from V and 0 bases from J, with 9 bases between. CDR3 length equals 14 residues. Written as DNA, the CDR3 is TGTGCCAGCAGCGACTCCCCGAGCACAGATACGCAGTATTTT. Amino acids: CASSDSPSTDTQYF. The full variable domain, in which reference TRBV7-3 and TRBJ2-3 provide the parts outside the CDR3, is GAGVSQTPSNKVTEKGKYVELRCDPISGHTALYWYRQSLGQGPEFLIYFQGTGAADDSGLPNDRFFAVRPEGSVSTLKIQRTERGDSAVYLCASSDSPSTDTQYFGPGTRLTVL.

This chain connects TRBV5-4 to TRBJ2-7; 13 nucleotides align to TRBD2. Unmatched junction bases numbered 5, after V lost 5 bases and J lost 3 bases. Germline CDR1 and CDR2: SGHNT and YYREEE (reference sequence). This CDR3 comprises 15 residues. CDR3 in amino acids: CASSLLAGGFYEQYF. The CDR3, as DNA: TGTGCCAGCAGTTTACTAGCGGGGGGGTTCTACGAGCAGTACTTC.